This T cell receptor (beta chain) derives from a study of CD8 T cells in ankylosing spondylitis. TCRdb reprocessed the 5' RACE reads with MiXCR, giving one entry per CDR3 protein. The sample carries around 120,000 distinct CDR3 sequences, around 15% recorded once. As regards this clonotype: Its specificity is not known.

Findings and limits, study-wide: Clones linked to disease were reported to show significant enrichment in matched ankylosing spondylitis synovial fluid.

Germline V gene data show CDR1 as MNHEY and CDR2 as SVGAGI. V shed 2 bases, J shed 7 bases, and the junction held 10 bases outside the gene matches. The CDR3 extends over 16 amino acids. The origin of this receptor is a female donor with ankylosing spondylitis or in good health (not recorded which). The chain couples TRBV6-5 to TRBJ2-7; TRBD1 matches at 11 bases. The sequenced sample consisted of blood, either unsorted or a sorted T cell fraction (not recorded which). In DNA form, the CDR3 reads TGTGCCAGCAGTTACCCGACTGGGACAGGGGGTGAAGAGCAGTACTTC. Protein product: CASSYPTGTGGEEQYF.